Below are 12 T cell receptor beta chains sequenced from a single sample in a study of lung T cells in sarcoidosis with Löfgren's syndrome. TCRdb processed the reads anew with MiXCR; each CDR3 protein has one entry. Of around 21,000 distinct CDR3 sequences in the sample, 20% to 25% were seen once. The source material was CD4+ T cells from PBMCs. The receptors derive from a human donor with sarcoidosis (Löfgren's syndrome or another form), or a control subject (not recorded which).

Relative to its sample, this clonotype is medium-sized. CDR3 residues: CSARDLAGGVYNEQFF. DNA for the CDR3: TGCAGTGCTAGAGATCTAGCGGGGGGGGTCTACAATGAGCAGTTCTTC. V is TRBV20-1 and J is TRBJ2-1, with TRBD2 identical over 12 bases. V shed 0 bases, J shed 3 bases, and the junction held 3 bases outside the gene matches. Germline CDR1 DFQATT, CDR2 SNEGSKA (reference sequence). The CDR3 consists of 16 residues.

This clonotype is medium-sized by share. The CDR3 loop reads CASSPLYEQYF. The CDR3 nucleotides are TGTGCCAGCAGTCCCCTTTACGAGCAGTACTTC. The chain has TRBV28 and TRBJ2-7, with D uncertain. This CDR3 contains 11 residues. CDR1 is MDHEN and CDR2 is SYDVKM in the germline V gene. The V end was cut by 5 bases, the J end by 4 bases, with 6 bases between.

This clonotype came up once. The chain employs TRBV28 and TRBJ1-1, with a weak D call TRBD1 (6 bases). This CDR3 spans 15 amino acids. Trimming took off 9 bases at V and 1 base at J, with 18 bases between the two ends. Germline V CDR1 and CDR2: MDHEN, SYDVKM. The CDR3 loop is CARSIRGARNTEAFF. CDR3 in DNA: TGTGCCAGAAGTATACGGGGGGCCCGGAACACTGAAGCTTTCTTT.

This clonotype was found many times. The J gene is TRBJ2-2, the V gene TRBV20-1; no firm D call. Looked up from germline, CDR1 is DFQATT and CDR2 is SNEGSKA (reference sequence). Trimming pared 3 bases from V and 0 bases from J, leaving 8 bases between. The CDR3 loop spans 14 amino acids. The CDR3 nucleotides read TGCAGTGCTAGCCAGGATTCGAACACCGGGGAGCTGTTTTTT. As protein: CSASQDSNTGELFF.

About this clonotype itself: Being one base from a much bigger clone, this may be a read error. The CDR3 region is CASSSSGGRNIQYF. Written as DNA, the CDR3 is TGTGCCAGCAGCTCGAGCGGGGGGAGGAACATTCAGTACTTC. The rearrangement links TRBV7-2 to TRBJ2-4; 9 bases are a match to TRBD2. The V and J ends lost 4 bases and 7 bases, in that order; junction bases with no gene match: 5. This CDR3 is 14 amino acids long. CDR1 is SGHTA, CDR2 FQGNSA, per germline.

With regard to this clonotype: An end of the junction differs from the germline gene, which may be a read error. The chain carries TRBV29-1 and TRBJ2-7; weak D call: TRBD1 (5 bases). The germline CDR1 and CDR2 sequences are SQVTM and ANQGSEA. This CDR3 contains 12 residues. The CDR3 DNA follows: TGCAGTGTTGATTCGGCAGGGTACGAGCAGTACTTC. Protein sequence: CSVDSAGYEQYF.

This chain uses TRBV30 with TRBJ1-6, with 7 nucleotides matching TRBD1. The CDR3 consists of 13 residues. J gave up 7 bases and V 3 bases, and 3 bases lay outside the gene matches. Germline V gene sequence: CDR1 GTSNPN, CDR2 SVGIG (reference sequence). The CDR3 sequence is CAWRGQANSPLHF. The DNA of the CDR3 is TGTGCCTGGAGAGGACAGGCGAATTCACCCCTCCACTTT.

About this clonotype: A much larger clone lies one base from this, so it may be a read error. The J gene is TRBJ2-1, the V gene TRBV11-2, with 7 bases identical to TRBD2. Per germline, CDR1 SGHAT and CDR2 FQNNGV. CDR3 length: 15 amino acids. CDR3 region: CACSALARAYNEQFF. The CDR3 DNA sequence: TGTGCCTGCAGTGCACTAGCGAGAGCCTACAATGAGCAGTTCTTC.

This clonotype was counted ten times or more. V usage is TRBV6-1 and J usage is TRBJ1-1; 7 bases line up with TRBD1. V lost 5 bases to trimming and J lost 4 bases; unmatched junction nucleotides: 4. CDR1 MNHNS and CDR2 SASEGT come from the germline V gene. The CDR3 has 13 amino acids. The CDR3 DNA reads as TGTGCCAGCAGTCGTCCAGGGGGCACTGAAGCTTTCTTT. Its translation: CASSRPGGTEAFF.

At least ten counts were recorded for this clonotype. This CDR3 is CATSDTTEVPQETQYF. CDR3 in DNA: TGTGCCACCAGTGATACCACAGAAGTCCCTCAGGAGACCCAGTACTTC. The V and J genes are TRBV24-1 and TRBJ2-5; D is uncertain. The CDR3 totals 16 residues. Germline-derived CDR1 and CDR2 are KGHDR and SFDVKD. The ends were cut back, 3 bases at V and 5 bases at J, with 18 bases in the middle.

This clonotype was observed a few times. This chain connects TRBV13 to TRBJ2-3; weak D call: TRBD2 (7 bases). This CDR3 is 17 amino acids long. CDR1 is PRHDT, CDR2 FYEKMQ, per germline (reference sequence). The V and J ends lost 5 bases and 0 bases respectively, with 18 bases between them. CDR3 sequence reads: CASSRNTGGISTDTQYF. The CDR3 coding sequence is TGTGCCAGCAGCCGTAACACGGGGGGCATCAGCACAGATACGCAGTATTTT.

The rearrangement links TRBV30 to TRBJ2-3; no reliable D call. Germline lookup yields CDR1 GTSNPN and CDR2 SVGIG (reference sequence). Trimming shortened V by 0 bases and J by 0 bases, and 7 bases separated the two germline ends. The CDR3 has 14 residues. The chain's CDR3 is CAWSVRRSTDTQYF. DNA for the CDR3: TGTGCCTGGAGTGTTAGGCGAAGCACAGATACGCAGTATTTT. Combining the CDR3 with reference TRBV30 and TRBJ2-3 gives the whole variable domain SQTIHQWPATLVQPVGSPLSLECTVEGTSNPNLYWYRQAAGRGLQLLFYSVGIGQISSEVPQNLSASRPQDRQFILSSKKLLLSDSGFYLCAWSVRRSTDTQYFGPGTRLTVL.